The rows below give T cell receptor beta chains drawn from one sample of a study of T cells after yellow fever vaccination. One entry per CDR3 protein results from TCRdb running MiXCR on the 5' RACE reads. The sample includes 78,000 or so distinct CDR3 sequences, around 7.1% of them seen just once. The sequenced sample was CD8+ T cells sorted from PBMCs, obtained more than 8 days after the first yellow fever vaccination. The receptor source for this set is a man aged 18 to 29 who received the YFV17D yellow fever vaccine. Both conserved end residues are part of each CDR3. A D gene is named only where the DNA matches it firmly. Not all rows give a size; the values are once, few, many and, for expanded clones, a class.

.	.	TRBV5-4	TRBJ2-7	TGTGCCAGCAGCTTAGGGAACGAGCAGTACTTC	CASSLGNEQYF
many	TRBD1	TRBV24-1	TRBJ2-5	TGTGCCACCAGTGAATCTCAGGGGGCTCCGTACCAAGAGACCCAGTACTTC	CATSESQGAPYQETQYF
many	TRBD1	TRBV6-1	TRBJ1-2	TGTGCCAGCAGCCCCGGGACAGGGGCCGGCTACACCTTC	CASSPGTGAGYTF
few	.	TRBV30	TRBJ1-5	TGTGCCTGGAGTTGGGGGGGTCCTAATCAGCCCCAGCATTTT	CAWSWGGPNQPQHF
.	.	TRBV6-1	TRBJ2-7	TGTGCCAGCAGGAACCTTCGGGGATCCTACGAGCAGTACTTC	CASRNLRGSYEQYF
many	.	TRBV12-3/TRBV12-4	TRBJ1-5	TGTGCCAGCAGTACCGCGGGGGGCGGTCAGCCCCAGCATTTT	CASSTAGGGQPQHF
few	.	TRBV11-2	TRBJ1-2	TGTGCCAGCAGTGACAGGACCCACTATGGCTACACCTTC	CASSDRTHYGYTF
few	.	TRBV6-5	TRBJ2-7	TGTGCCAGCAGTTATCGAGGAGGGAAGGCCTACGAGCAGTACTTC	CASSYRGGKAYEQYF
.	.	TRBV7-9	TRBJ1-2	TGTGCCAGCAGCCAAGCACAGGAAAACTATGGCTACACCTTC	CASSQAQENYGYTF
many	.	TRBV24-1	TRBJ2-1	TGTGCCACCAGTGATTTGGGGCAGGGCCGCTCCTACAATGAGCAGTTCTTC	CATSDLGQGRSYNEQFF
many	.	TRBV6-6	TRBJ1-1	TGTGCCAGCAGTCCGGAGAACACTGAAGCTTTCTTT	CASSPENTEAFF
many	.	TRBV9	TRBJ1-1	TGTGCCAGCAGTTACGGAAACACTGAAGCTTTCTTT	CASSYGNTEAFF
many	TRBD1	TRBV7-6	TRBJ2-2	TGTGCCAGCAGCCTCGCCGGGACAGGGGGCGTTTCCGGGGAGCTGTTTTTT	CASSLAGTGGVSGELFF
few	TRBD2	TRBV5-1	TRBJ2-5	TGCGCCAGCAGCTCGCGACTAGCGGGGGGGCCCTTGGGGAAGACCCAGTACTTC	CASSSRLAGGPLGKTQYF
many	.	TRBV9	TRBJ1-1	TGTGCCAGCAGCGCTACAGGAAAGGGGACTGAAGCTTTCTTT	CASSATGKGTEAFF
few	TRBD1	TRBV29-1	TRBJ2-6	TGCAGCGTTGTAAAGACAGGGGCCGGGGCCAACGTCCTGACTTTC	CSVVKTGAGANVLTF
many	TRBD1	TRBV29-1	TRBJ2-7	TGCAGCGTTGTACCAATTGGACAGGGGGCCGAGCAGTACTTC	CSVVPIGQGAEQYF
.	.	TRBV12-3/TRBV12-4	TRBJ2-1	TGTGCCAGCAGTCTCCCCGAGTTGAATGAGCAGTTCTTC	CASSLPELNEQFF
.	TRBD1	TRBV12-3/TRBV12-4	TRBJ2-5	TGTGCCAGCAGTTTCCGGGACAGGGAGGACGAGACCCAGTACTTC	CASSFRDREDETQYF
many	.	TRBV3-1	TRBJ1-3	TGTGCCAGCAGCCCCCTGGGAGGGTTTAATGGAAACACCATATATTTT	CASSPLGGFNGNTIYF
.	.	TRBV5-1	TRBJ2-7	TGCGCCAGCAGCCCGACTCACGAGCAGTACTTC	CASSPTHEQYF
many	.	TRBV3-1	TRBJ2-7	TGTGCCAGCAGCCAAGAAGGACCATCCCGCGAGCAGTACTTC	CASSQEGPSREQYF
many	.	TRBV12-3/TRBV12-4	TRBJ1-1	TGTGCCAGCAGTTTAATCTTCGGTGACACTGAAGCTTTCTTT	CASSLIFGDTEAFF
many	.	TRBV7-6	TRBJ2-3	TGTGCCAGCAGCTCCGGGACTCCTTCAGATACGCAGTATTTT	CASSSGTPSDTQYF
few	.	TRBV7-2	TRBJ1-4	TGTGCCAGCAGCCCCCTCGGGCAGGGCTGGCGAGAAAAACTGTTTTTT	CASSPLGQGWREKLFF
many	.	TRBV6-5	TRBJ2-1	TGTGCCAGCGGTAAGGGTGAGCAGTTCTTC	CASGKGEQFF
many	.	TRBV7-2	TRBJ2-3	TGTGCCAGCAGCTTAGTGGGCCTTGGACTCCACACAGATACGCAGTATTTT	CASSLVGLGLHTDTQYF
many	TRBD2	TRBV6-5	TRBJ2-1	TGTGCCAGCCCTCCGGGGGGGGACTACAATGAGCAGTTCTTC	CASPPGGDYNEQFF
few	.	TRBV5-1	TRBJ2-5	TGCGCCAGCAGCTTGGGAGGAAATCCAATCGAGACCCAGTACTTC	CASSLGGNPIETQYF